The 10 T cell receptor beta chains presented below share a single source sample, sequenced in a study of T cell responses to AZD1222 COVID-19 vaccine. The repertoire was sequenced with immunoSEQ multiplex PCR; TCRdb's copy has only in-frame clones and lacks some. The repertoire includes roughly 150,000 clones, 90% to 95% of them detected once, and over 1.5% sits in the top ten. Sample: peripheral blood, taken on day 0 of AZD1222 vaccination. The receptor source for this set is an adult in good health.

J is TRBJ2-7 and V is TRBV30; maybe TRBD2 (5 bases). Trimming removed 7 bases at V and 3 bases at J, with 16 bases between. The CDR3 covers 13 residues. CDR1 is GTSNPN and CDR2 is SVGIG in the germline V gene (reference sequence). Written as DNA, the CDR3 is TGTGCCTATTCACAGCACCGGGGCTACGAGCAGTACTTC. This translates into CAYSQHRGYEQYF.

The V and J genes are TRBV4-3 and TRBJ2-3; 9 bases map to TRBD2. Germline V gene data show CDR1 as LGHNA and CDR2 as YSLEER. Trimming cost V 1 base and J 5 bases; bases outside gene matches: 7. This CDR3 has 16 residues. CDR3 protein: CASSQGSGGVRDTQYF. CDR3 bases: TGCGCCAGCAGCCAAGGTAGCGGGGGCGTAAGAGATACGCAGTATTTT.

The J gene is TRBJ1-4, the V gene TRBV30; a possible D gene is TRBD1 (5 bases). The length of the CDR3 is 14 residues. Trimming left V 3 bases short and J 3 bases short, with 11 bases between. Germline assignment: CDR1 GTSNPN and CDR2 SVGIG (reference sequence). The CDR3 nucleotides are TGTGCCTGGAGCACCGGGACGGCTAATGAAAAACTGTTTTTT. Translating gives CAWSTGTANEKLFF.

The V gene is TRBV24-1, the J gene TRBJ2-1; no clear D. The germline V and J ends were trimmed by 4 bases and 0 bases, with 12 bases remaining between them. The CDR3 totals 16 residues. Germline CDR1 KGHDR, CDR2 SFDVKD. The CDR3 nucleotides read TGTGCCACCAGTGACCGCAGCGATTACTCCTACAATGAGCAGTTCTTC. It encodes CATSDRSDYSYNEQFF.

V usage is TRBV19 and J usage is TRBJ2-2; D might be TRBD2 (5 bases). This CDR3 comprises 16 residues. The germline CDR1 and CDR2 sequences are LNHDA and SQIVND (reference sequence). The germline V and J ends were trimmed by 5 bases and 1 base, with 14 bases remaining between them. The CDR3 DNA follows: TGTGCCAGTAGTTACAGCGGAAACCTGAACACCGGGGAGCTGTTTTTT. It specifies CASSYSGNLNTGELFF.

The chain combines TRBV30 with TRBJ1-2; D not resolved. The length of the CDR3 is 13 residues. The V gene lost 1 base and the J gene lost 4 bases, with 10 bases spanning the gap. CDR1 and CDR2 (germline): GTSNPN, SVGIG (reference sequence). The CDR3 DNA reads TGTGCCTGGAGTGGAATAGGTTTCTATGGCTACACCTTC. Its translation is CAWSGIGFYGYTF.

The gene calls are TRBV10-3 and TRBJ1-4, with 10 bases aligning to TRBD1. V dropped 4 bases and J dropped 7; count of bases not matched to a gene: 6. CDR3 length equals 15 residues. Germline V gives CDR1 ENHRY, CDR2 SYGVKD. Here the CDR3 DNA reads TGTGCCATCAGTGGACAGGGGGCAGGGGGTGAAAAACTGTTTTTT. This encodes CAISGQGAGGEKLFF.

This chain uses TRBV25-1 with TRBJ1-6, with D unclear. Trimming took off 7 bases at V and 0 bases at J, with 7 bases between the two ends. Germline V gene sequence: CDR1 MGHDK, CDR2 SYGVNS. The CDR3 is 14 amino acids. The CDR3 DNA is TGTGCCAGCACGGAGAGCTCCTATAATTCACCCCTCCACTTT. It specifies CASTESSYNSPLHF.

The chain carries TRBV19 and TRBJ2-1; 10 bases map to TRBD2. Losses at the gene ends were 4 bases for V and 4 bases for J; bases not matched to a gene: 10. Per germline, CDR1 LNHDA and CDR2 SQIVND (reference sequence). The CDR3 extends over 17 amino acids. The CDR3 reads CASSTTRLAGDYNEQFF. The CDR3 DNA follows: TGTGCCAGTAGTACGACGAGACTAGCGGGTGATTACAATGAGCAGTTCTTC.

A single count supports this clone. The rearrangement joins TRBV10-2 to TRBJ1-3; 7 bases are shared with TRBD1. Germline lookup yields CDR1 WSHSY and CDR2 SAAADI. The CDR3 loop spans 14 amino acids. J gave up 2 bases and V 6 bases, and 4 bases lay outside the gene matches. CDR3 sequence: CASRTGTAGNTIYF. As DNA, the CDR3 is TGCGCCAGCAGAACAGGGACAGCTGGAAACACCATATATTTT.